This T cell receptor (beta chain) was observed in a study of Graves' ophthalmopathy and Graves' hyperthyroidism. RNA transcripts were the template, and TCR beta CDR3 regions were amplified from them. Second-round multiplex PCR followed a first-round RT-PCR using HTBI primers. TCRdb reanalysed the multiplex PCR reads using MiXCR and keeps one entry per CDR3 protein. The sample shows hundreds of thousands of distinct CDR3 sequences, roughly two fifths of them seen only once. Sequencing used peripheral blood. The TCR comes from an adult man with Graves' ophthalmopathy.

The CDR3 spells CASSQGVQGAIEQYF. In DNA, the CDR3 is TGTGCCAGCAGCCAAGGGGTACAGGGGGCTATCGAGCAGTACTTC. The chain joins TRBV7-3 to TRBJ2-7; 9 bases align to TRBD1. The CDR3 totals 15 residues. V lost 5 bases, J lost 6 bases, and 11 bases stayed unmatched. Germline values: CDR1 SGHTA, CDR2 FQGTGA. Variable domain in full (rest from reference TRBV7-3 and TRBJ2-7): GAGVSQTPSNKVTEKGKYVELRCDPISGHTALYWYRQSLGQGPEFLIYFQGTGAADDSGLPNDRFFAVRPEGSVSTLKIQRTERGDSAVYLCASSQGVQGAIEQYFGPGTRLTVT.